Listed here is a single T cell receptor beta chain. No infections or other immune events were documented during collection. The sample originates from a study of identifying expanded T cells in peripheral blood. Trimming took 1 base from V and 0 from J, leaving 13 bases between them. This CDR3 region has 16 residues. Per germline, CDR1 LGHNA and CDR2 YNFKEQ. TCRdb keeps only in-frame clones here, not all; method: immunoSEQ multiplex PCR. The table includes more than 90,000 clones, about 83% detected once. The chain carries TRBV4-2 and TRBJ2-7; D is uncertain. The sample taken for sequencing was blood. The TCR was taken from a person between 18 and 69 years old in good health. The CDR3 bases are TGTGCCAGCAGCCAAGTACGCATAGCCAGCTCCTACGAGCAGTACTTC. Protein: CASSQVRIASSYEQYF.